This T cell receptor (beta chain) was observed in a study of T cell changes during pregnancy in multiple sclerosis. The method was immunoSEQ multiplex PCR; TCRdb's version includes in-frame clones alone and lacks a portion of them. The data hold roughly 53,000 clones, with 85% to 95% observed a single time. CDR3 size: 16 residues. V dropped 3 bases and J dropped 0 bases, with 15 bases sitting between them. In germline, CDR1 is MGHRA, CDR2 YSYEKL. This TCR was sampled from a female donor with multiple sclerosis, enrolled in a pregnancy study. This chain joins TRBV4-1 and TRBJ2-7; D perhaps matches TRBD1 (6 bases). Sequencing used CD4+ T cells from peripheral blood mononuclear cells, obtained in the third trimester of pregnancy. The CDR3 DNA reads TGCGCCAGCAGCCACCACCCCGAGGGGGTCTCCTACGAGCAGTACTTC. This gives the protein CASSHHPEGVSYEQYF.